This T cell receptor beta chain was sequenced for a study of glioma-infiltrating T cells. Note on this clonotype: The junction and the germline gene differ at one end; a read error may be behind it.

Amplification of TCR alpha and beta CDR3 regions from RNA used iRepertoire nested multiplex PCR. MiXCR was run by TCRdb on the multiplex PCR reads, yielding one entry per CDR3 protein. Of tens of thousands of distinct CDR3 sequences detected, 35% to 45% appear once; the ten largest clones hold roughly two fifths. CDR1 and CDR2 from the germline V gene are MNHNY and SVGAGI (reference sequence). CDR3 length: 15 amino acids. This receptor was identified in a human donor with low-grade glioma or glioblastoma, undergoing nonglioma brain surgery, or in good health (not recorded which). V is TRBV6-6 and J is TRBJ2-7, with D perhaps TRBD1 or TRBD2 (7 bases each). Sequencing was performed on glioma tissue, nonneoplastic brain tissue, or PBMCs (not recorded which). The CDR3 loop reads CAGSSGAGGEDEQYF. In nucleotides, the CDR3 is TGTGCCGGCAGCTCAGGGGCAGGGGGGGAAGATGAGCAGTACTTC.